Shown below are 16 T cell receptor beta chains from a single sample sequenced in a study of beta chain features in type 1 diabetes. No antigen is known for these receptors. Expressed TCRB transcripts were sequenced, since all the RNA that had been isolated was reverse transcribed. Repertoires were generated with immunoSEQ multiplex PCR, while TCRdb's copy carries only in-frame clones and drops some. Among hundreds of thousands of clones listed, about 14% were seen once. General study findings and limits: Type 1 diabetes patients had TCRB CDR3s that were shorter (moderately but significantly so) in all four CD4+ subsets.

Sequencing input: naive CD4+ T cells from blood. The receptors come from a man aged 18-30 years with type 1 diabetes.

This clone was seen only a few times. The rearrangement joins TRBV5-1 to TRBJ1-2; D perhaps matches TRBD1 (5 bases). Trimming left V 0 bases short and J 8 bases short, with 17 bases between. From germline, CDR1 is SGHRS and CDR2 YFSETQ. The CDR3 is 15 amino acids. CDR3 protein: CASSLDAAQGSGYTF. For the CDR3, the DNA is TGCGCCAGCAGCTTGGATGCGGCCCAGGGTAGCGGCTACACCTTC.

To note about this clone: This sample also contains other DNA sequences that code for the same CDR3. V and J are TRBV28 and TRBJ2-1; TRBD1 matches at 9 bases. Germline assignment: CDR1 MDHEN and CDR2 SYDVKM. With V trimmed by 4 bases and J by 1 base, 2 bases remained unmatched. The CDR3 has 15 residues. The CDR3: CASSSGQGSYNEQFF. The CDR3 bases are TGTGCCAGCAGTTCGGGACAGGGATCCTACAATGAGCAGTTCTTC.

The CDR3 nucleotides read TGTGCCAGCACCGCTCCGAATGAGCAGTTCTTC. Translated: CASTAPNEQFF. The chain carries TRBV6-6 and TRBJ2-1, with D uncertain. CDR1 and CDR2 (germline): MNHNY, SVGAGI (reference sequence). CDR3 length equals 11 residues. Trimming removed 7 bases from V and 7 bases from J, with 8 bases in between.

The chain couples TRBV7-2 to TRBJ2-6; D is unresolved. V was clipped by 4 bases and J by 4 bases, with 11 bases between them. This CDR3 is 15 amino acids long. Germline values: CDR1 SGHTA, CDR2 FQGNSA. The CDR3 protein is CASSSQLGGANVLTF. The CDR3 DNA reads as TGTGCCAGCAGCTCCCAATTGGGGGGGGCCAACGTCCTGACTTTC. Complete variable domain (other parts from reference TRBV7-2 and TRBJ2-6): GAGVSQSPSNKVTEKGKDVELRCDPISGHTALYWYRQSLGQGLEFLIYFQGNSAPDKSGLPSDRFSAERTGGSVSTLTIQRTQQEDSAVYLCASSSQLGGANVLTFGAGSRLTVL.

This clone was counted between two and nine times. This chain links TRBV7-9 with TRBJ1-1; possible D gene TRBD1, 5 bases. CDR1 is SEHNR and CDR2 is FQNEAQ in the germline V gene (reference sequence). The V and J ends lost 5 bases and 1 base respectively, with 14 bases between them. This CDR3 spans 15 amino acids. In nucleotides, the CDR3 is TGTGCCAGCAGCCGCAGACAGAGTCCGAACACTGAAGCTTTCTTT. Protein product: CASSRRQSPNTEAFF.

The chain combines TRBV30 with TRBJ1-5; D is unresolved. The ends were cut back, 2 bases at V and 5 bases at J, with 10 bases in the middle. This CDR3 spans 13 amino acids. CDR1 and CDR2 (germline): GTSNPN, SVGIG (reference sequence). The CDR3 DNA reads as TGTGCCTGGAGTCCAACGGGTTATCAGCCCCAGCATTTT. It encodes CAWSPTGYQPQHF.

This clone was picked up a small number of times. This CDR3 is CASSPRLSGETQYF. The CDR3 DNA is TGTGCCAGCAGTCCAAGACTCAGCGGGGAGACCCAGTACTTC. This chain joins TRBV27 and TRBJ2-5, with D possibly TRBD2 on 6 matching bases. Germline CDR1 and CDR2: MNHEY and SMNVEV (reference sequence). CDR3 size: 14 residues. V was cut by 5 bases and J by 5 bases, with 15 bases left in between.

In this sample, this clone turned up a few times. The chain employs TRBV18 and TRBJ2-7; weak D call: TRBD2 (5 bases). The CDR3 has 12 amino acids. The V end was cut by 8 bases, the J end by 3 bases, with 11 bases between. Germline CDR1 and CDR2: KGHSH and LQKENI. The CDR3 coding sequence is TGTGCCAGCGGAGGAGGATACTACGAGCAGTACTTC. This codes for CASGGGYYEQYF.

The rearrangement joins TRBV7-2 to TRBJ1-6, with 9 bases matching TRBD1. The CDR3 sequence is 17 residues long. The germline gives CDR1 SGHTA, CDR2 FQGNSA. J lost 6 bases, V lost 4 bases, and 10 bases had no gene match. This chain's CDR3 is CASSSRGTGYLNSPLHF. The CDR3 coding sequence is TGTGCCAGCAGCTCGAGGGGGACAGGGTACCTTAATTCACCCCTCCACTTT.

The chain carries TRBV4-3 and TRBJ2-1; D gene unclear. V was cut by 1 base and J by 4 bases, with 5 bases left in between. This CDR3 spans 13 amino acids. The germline V gene encodes CDR1 LGHNA and CDR2 YSLEER. This CDR3 is CASSQVKYNEQFF. For the CDR3, the DNA is TGCGCCAGCAGCCAAGTAAAGTACAATGAGCAGTTCTTC.

The genes are TRBV20-1 and TRBJ2-7; D is uncertain. Deletions cut 8 bases from V and 2 bases from J, with 10 bases between. This CDR3 contains 11 residues. CDR1 is DFQATT, CDR2 SNEGSKA, per germline (reference sequence). CDR3 sequence (DNA): TGCAGTATGCAGTTTACCTACGAGCAGTACTTC. Residues: CSMQFTYEQYF.

The gene calls are TRBV2 and TRBJ2-1; the D gene could be TRBD1 or TRBD2 (6 bases each). This CDR3 is 12 amino acids long. V shed 4 bases and J shed 10 bases, with 11 bases lying between them. Germline CDR1 and CDR2: SNHLY and FYNNEI. The CDR3 protein is CASSVVGGEQFF. DNA for the CDR3: TGTGCCAGCAGTGTTGTCGGGGGCGAGCAGTTCTTC. Filled out from reference TRBV2 and TRBJ2-1, the complete variable domain reads EPEVTQTPSHQVTQMGQEVILRCVPISNHLYFYWYRQILGQKVEFLVSFYNNEISEKSEIFDDQFSVERPDGSNFTLKIRSTKLEDSAMYFCASSVVGGEQFFGPGTRLTVL.

This clone appeared a few times. This chain uses TRBV4-3 with TRBJ2-5; D ambiguous. Germline V CDR1 and CDR2: LGHNA, YSLEER. This CDR3 is 14 amino acids long. V was clipped by 3 bases and J by 0 bases, with 8 bases between them. Written as DNA, the CDR3 is TGCGCCAGCAGCCATCTTGTTAACCAAGAGACCCAGTACTTC. It is translated as CASSHLVNQETQYF.

The gene calls are TRBV29-1 and TRBJ1-1, with D hard to call. The CDR3 covers 13 residues. The V end was cut by 4 bases, the J end by 1 base, with 10 bases between. Per the germline V gene, CDR1 is SQVTM and CDR2 is ANQGSEA. CDR3 sequence (DNA): TGCAGCGTTGTCCCTCCGGAGAACACTGAAGCTTTCTTT. Amino acids: CSVVPPENTEAFF.

This clone has more than one count but fewer than ten. This chain uses TRBV2 with TRBJ2-1; possible D gene TRBD1, 6 bases. Germline CDR1 is SNHLY and CDR2 is FYNNEI. CDR3 length: 17 amino acids. V gave up 6 bases and J gave up 3 bases, with 21 bases separating them. This chain's CDR3 is CASSALQGRSGYNEQFF. CDR3 bases: TGTGCCAGCAGCGCATTACAGGGTCGGAGTGGCTACAATGAGCAGTTCTTC.

This clone has more than one count but fewer than ten. This chain uses TRBV14 with TRBJ2-1, with TRBD1 matching 7 bases. In germline, CDR1 is SGHDN, CDR2 FVKESK. The CDR3 is 13 amino acids. The ends lost 6 bases at V and 6 bases at J; junction bases unmatched: 5. CDR3 protein: CASRFTGANEQFF. The CDR3 DNA sequence: TGTGCCAGCAGGTTCACAGGGGCCAATGAGCAGTTCTTC.